The 16 T cell receptor beta chains in this list originate from one sample, sequenced in a study of shared clonotypes between healthy human individuals. Method: immunoSEQ multiplex PCR; TCRdb's copy keeps in-frame clones and lacks some. The data show some 1.5 million clones, 95% to 99% seen once. Sequencing was done on a sample of naive CD4+ T cells sorted from blood. Stated subset: CD45RA+ positively selected. Source of these receptors: a man younger than 45 in good health.

J is TRBJ2-1 and V is TRBV5-1, with 11 bases identical to TRBD2. The V segment lost 1 base and the J segment 4 bases; nucleotides outside the gene matches: 4. The germline CDR1 and CDR2 sequences are SGHRS and YFSETQ. CDR3 length: 16 residues. The CDR3 DNA reads as TGCGCCAGCAGCTTGATTGGGACTAGCGGTTACAATGAGCAGTTCTTC. Translation: CASSLIGTSGYNEQFF. Variable domain in full (rest from reference TRBV5-1 and TRBJ2-1): KAGVTQTPRYLIKTRGQQVTLSCSPISGHRSVSWYQQTPGQGLQFLFEYFSETQRNKGNFPGRFSGRQFSNSRSEMNVSTLELGDSALYLCASSLIGTSGYNEQFFGPGTRLTVL.

The CDR3 here is CASSSPAERSYEQYF. The CDR3, as DNA: TGTGCCAGCAGTTCTCCTGCGGAGCGTTCCTACGAGCAGTACTTC. J is TRBJ2-7 and V is TRBV28, with D unclear. Germline-derived CDR1 and CDR2 are MDHEN and SYDVKM. The CDR3 is 15 residues long. The V end was cut by 4 bases, the J end by 1 base, with 14 bases between.

Remarks on this clone: Other DNA sequences in the same sample also yield this CDR3. This CDR3 reads CSVDPTGSETQYF. The CDR3 nucleotides are TGCAGCGTTGATCCGACAGGGTCAGAGACCCAGTACTTC. The chain carries TRBV29-1 and TRBJ2-5; TRBD1 aligns across 7 bases. Germline V gives CDR1 SQVTM, CDR2 ANQGSEA. With 3 bases clipped from V and 4 bases from J, the junction kept 5 bases outside the gene matches. The CDR3 is 13 residues long.

The chain's CDR3 is CASSHFGTEETQYF. The CDR3 coding sequence is TGTGCCAGCTCCCACTTCGGGACTGAAGAGACCCAGTACTTC. This chain uses TRBV18 with TRBJ2-5; possible D gene TRBD2, 6 bases. V was trimmed by 6 bases and J by 3 bases, leaving 14 bases between them. The CDR3 contains 14 residues. CDR1 is KGHSH and CDR2 is LQKENI in the germline V gene.

The chain couples TRBV5-1 to TRBJ2-3; the match to TRBD1 covers 8 bases. The junction had 5 bases not matched to a gene; V was cut back by 2 bases and J by 3 bases. The CDR3 covers 15 residues. Germline V gene lookup returns CDR1 SGHRS and CDR2 YFSETQ. The CDR3 sequence: CASSFRDRPTDTQYF. For the CDR3, the DNA is TGCGCCAGCAGCTTCCGGGACAGGCCAACAGATACGCAGTATTTT.

This chain links TRBV5-1 with TRBJ2-2; D is perhaps TRBD1 (6 bases). Trimming cost V 3 bases and J 4 bases, with 10 bases left between them. The CDR3 sequence is 14 residues long. CDR1 SGHRS and CDR2 YFSETQ come from the germline V gene. The CDR3 DNA reads TGCGCCAGCAGCTCACTAGGGGGCACCGGGGAGCTGTTTTTT. Translating it yields CASSSLGGTGELFF.

J is TRBJ2-1 and V is TRBV7-3; 13 nucleotides align to TRBD2. In germline, CDR1 is SGHTA, CDR2 FQGTGA. There are 15 residues in the CDR3. Losses at the gene ends were 0 bases for V and 8 bases for J; bases not matched to a gene: 1. The CDR3 DNA reads TGTGCCAGCAGCTTAACAGGACTAGCGGGAGATGAGCAGTTCTTC. This codes for CASSLTGLAGDEQFF. The full variable domain, completed using reference TRBV7-3 and TRBJ2-1, is GAGVSQTPSNKVTEKGKYVELRCDPISGHTALYWYRQSLGQGPEFLIYFQGTGAADDSGLPNDRFFAVRPEGSVSTLKIQRTERGDSAVYLCASSLTGLAGDEQFFGPGTRLTVL.

The V and J genes are TRBV4-1 and TRBJ2-5, with TRBD1 identical over 7 bases. There are 14 residues in the CDR3. Germline CDR1 MGHRA, CDR2 YSYEKL. The ends lost 5 bases at V and 5 bases at J; junction bases unmatched: 8. The CDR3 sequence: CASSVQGLVETQYF. CDR3 DNA sequence: TGCGCCAGCAGCGTACAGGGGCTAGTCGAGACCCAGTACTTC.

V gene TRBV7-9 combines with J gene TRBJ2-2, with D hard to call. The CDR3 contains 13 residues. CDR1 SEHNR and CDR2 FQNEAQ come from the germline V gene (reference sequence). V lost 5 bases and J lost 5, with 9 bases in between. In DNA, the CDR3 is TGTGCCAGCAGCACGCAGGAAACCGGGGAGCTGTTTTTT. It yields the protein CASSTQETGELFF.

The chain recombines TRBV19 with TRBJ1-5; a weak D match, TRBD1 (6 bases). The ends were cut back, 8 bases at V and 6 bases at J, with 14 bases in the middle. The CDR3 consists of 13 residues. Germline V gives CDR1 LNHDA, CDR2 SQIVND (reference sequence). For the CDR3, the DNA is TGTGCCAGTGCTACAGGGTTTTTTCAGCCCCAGCATTTT. Its translation: CASATGFFQPQHF.

The chain employs TRBV9 and TRBJ2-3; 8 bases agree with TRBD2. With V trimmed by 0 bases and J by 4 bases, 4 bases remained unmatched. Germline V gene lookup returns CDR1 SGDLS and CDR2 YYNGEE. This CDR3 region has 15 residues. The CDR3 protein is CASSVATSGSDTQYF. The CDR3 region has the DNA TGTGCCAGCAGCGTAGCCACTAGCGGCTCAGATACGCAGTATTTT.

This clone was observed once. Other nucleotide sequences from this sample produce the same CDR3. The chain employs TRBV9 and TRBJ2-5; unclear D gene. V lost 0 bases and J 2 bases, leaving 5 bases between the germline ends. Germline CDR1 reads SGDLS; CDR2 reads YYNGEE. This CDR3 spans 13 amino acids. The CDR3 loop is CASSVGLQETQYF. The DNA of the CDR3 is TGTGCCAGCAGCGTAGGACTTCAAGAGACCCAGTACTTC.

This chain links TRBV27 with TRBJ2-1; TRBD2 agrees at 13 bases. This CDR3 spans 20 amino acids. J lost 3 bases, V lost 4 bases, and 15 bases had no gene match. The V gene's germline CDR1 is MNHEY and CDR2 SMNVEV (reference sequence). CDR3 sequence reads: CASSYLRLAGGLVVYNEQFF. The CDR3 DNA reads TGTGCCAGCAGTTACCTCCGACTAGCGGGAGGTCTAGTGGTCTACAATGAGCAGTTCTTC.

V gene TRBV28 combines with J gene TRBJ2-7, with D perhaps TRBD2 (6 bases). The CDR3 totals 15 residues. The germline gives CDR1 MDHEN, CDR2 SYDVKM. Trimming left V 8 bases short and J 5 bases short, with 22 bases between. CDR3 sequence: CASWVAGTSRDEQYF. The DNA of the CDR3 is TGTGCCAGCTGGGTGGCTGGGACTTCCCGAGACGAGCAGTACTTC.

This sequence joins TRBV5-4 and TRBJ2-2, with 8 bases fitting TRBD2. The V segment lost 1 base and the J segment 6 bases; nucleotides outside the gene matches: 5. Germline-derived CDR1 and CDR2 are SGHNT and YYREEE (reference sequence). This CDR3 comprises 15 residues. CDR3 amino acids: CASSLTGGPAGELFF. The CDR3 DNA sequence: TGTGCCAGCAGCTTGACGGGAGGGCCCGCCGGGGAGCTGTTTTTT.

This sequence joins TRBV5-1 and TRBJ2-7; D is uncertain. The V gene lost 0 bases and the J gene lost 2 bases, with 9 bases spanning the gap. CDR1 SGHRS and CDR2 YFSETQ come from the germline V gene. The CDR3 is 14 residues long. This chain's CDR3 is CASSLGVQTYEQYF. The DNA of the CDR3 is TGCGCCAGCAGCTTGGGTGTTCAAACCTACGAGCAGTACTTC.